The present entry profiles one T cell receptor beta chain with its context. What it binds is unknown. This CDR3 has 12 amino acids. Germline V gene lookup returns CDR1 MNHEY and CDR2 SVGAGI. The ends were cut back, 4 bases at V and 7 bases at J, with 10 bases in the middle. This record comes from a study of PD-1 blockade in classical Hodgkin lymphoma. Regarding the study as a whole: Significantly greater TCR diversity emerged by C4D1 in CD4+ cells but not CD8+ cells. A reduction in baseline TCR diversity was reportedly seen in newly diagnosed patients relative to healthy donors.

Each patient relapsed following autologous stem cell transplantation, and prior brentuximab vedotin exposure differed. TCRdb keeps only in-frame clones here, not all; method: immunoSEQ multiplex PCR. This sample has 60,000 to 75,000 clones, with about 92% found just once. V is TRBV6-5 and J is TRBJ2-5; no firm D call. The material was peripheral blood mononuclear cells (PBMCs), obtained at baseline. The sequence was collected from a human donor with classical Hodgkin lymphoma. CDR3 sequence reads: CASSSGRATQYF. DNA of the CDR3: TGTGCCAGCAGTTCCGGTAGGGCGACCCAGTACTTC.